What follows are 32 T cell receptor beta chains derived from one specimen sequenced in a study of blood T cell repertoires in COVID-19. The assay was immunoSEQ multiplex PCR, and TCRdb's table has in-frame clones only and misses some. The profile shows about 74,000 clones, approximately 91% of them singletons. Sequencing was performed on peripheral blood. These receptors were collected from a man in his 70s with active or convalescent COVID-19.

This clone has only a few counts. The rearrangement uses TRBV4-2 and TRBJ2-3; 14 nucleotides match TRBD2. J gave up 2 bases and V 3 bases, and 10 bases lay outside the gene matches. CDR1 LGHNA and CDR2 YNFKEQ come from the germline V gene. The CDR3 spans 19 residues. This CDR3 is CASSHAFPGLAGDTDTQYF. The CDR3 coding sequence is TGTGCCAGCAGCCACGCTTTTCCGGGACTAGCGGGAGACACAGATACGCAGTATTTT.

As DNA, the CDR3 is TGTGCCAGCAGTTATTCGTGGACTGGTGAAGCTTTCTTT. This encodes CASSYSWTGEAFF. The gene calls are TRBV6-5 and TRBJ1-1; D gene unclear. The CDR3 loop spans 13 amino acids. Germline CDR1 and CDR2: MNHEY and SVGAGI. V lost 3 bases and J 7 bases, leaving 12 bases between the germline ends.

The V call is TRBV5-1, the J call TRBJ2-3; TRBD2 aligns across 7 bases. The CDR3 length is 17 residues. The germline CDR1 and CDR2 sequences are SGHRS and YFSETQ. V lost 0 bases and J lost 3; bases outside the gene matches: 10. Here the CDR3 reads CASSLGFRAGVTDTQYF. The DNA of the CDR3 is TGCGCCAGCAGCTTGGGCTTTCGGGCGGGGGTGACAGATACGCAGTATTTT.

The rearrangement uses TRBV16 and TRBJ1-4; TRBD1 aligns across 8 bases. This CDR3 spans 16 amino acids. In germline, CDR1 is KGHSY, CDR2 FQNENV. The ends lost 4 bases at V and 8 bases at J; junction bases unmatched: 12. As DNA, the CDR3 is TGTGCCAGCAGCCGAGAGACACAGGGGGTAGAGGAAAAACTGTTTTTT. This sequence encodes CASSRETQGVEEKLFF.

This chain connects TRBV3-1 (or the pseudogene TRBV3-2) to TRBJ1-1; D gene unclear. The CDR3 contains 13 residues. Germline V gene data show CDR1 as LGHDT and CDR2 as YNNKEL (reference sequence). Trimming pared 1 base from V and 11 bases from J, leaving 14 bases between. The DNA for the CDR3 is TGTGCCAGCAGCCAAGTCCCCGGAATGCGGGCTTTCTTT. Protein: CASSQVPGMRAFF.

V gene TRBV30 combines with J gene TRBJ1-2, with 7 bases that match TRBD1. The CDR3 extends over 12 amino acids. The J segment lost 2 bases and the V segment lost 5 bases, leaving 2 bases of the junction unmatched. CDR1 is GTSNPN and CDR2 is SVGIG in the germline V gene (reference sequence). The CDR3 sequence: CAWGTANYGYTF. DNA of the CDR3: TGTGCCTGGGGGACAGCAAACTATGGCTACACCTTC.

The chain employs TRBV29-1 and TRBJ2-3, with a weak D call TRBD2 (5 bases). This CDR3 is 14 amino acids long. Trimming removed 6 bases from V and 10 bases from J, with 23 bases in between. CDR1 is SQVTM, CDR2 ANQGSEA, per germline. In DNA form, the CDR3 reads TGCAGCGTGCGGATACCCCGTCAGCGGTTGTCGCAGTATTTT. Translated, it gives CSVRIPRQRLSQYF.

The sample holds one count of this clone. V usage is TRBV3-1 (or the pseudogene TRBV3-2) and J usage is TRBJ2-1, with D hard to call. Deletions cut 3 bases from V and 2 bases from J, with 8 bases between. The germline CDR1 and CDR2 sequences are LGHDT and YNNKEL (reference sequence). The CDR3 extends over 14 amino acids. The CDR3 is CASSQADPYNEQFF. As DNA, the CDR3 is TGTGCCAGCAGCCAGGCAGATCCCTACAATGAGCAGTTCTTC.

The CDR3 DNA reads as TGTGCCAGCAGCTCCACCACAGGGGCCGCCTATTCACCCCTCCACTTT. This gives the protein CASSSTTGAAYSPLHF. The genes are TRBV5-4 and TRBJ1-6, with TRBD1 matching over 7 bases. The germline gives CDR1 SGHNT, CDR2 YYREEE (reference sequence). The J segment lost 8 bases and the V segment lost 3 bases, leaving 11 bases of the junction unmatched. The CDR3 contains 16 residues.

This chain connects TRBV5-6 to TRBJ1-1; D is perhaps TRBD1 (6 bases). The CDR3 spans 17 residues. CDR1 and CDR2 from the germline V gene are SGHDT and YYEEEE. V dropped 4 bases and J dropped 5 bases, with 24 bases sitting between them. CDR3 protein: CASSMRGFGLGWTEAFF. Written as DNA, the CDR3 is TGTGCCAGCAGCATGAGGGGGTTCGGCTTAGGGTGGACTGAAGCTTTCTTT.

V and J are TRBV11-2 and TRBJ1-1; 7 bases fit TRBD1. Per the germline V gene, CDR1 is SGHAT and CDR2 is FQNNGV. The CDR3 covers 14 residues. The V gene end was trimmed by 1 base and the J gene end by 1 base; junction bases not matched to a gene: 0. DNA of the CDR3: TGTGCCAGCAGCTTAGCAGGGGGGAACACTGAAGCTTTCTTT. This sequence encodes CASSLAGGNTEAFF.

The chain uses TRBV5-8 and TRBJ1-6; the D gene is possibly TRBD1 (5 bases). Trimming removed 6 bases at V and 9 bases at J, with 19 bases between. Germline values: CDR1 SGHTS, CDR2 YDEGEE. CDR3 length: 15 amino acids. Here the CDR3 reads CASTTGRRTGSPLHF. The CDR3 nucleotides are TGTGCCAGCACAACCGGGAGACGAACAGGTTCACCCCTCCACTTT.

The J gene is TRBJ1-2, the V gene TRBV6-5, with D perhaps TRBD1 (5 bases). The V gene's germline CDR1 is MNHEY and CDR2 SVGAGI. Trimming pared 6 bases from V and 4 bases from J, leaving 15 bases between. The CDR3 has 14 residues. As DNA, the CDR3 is TGTGCCAGCAGCCTTTCCGGGGGGGGCTATGGCTACACCTTC. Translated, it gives CASSLSGGGYGYTF.

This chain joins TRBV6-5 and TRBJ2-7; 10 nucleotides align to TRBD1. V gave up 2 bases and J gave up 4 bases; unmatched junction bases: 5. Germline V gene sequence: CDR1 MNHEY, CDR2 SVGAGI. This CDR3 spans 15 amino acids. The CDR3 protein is CASSYAPGQGYEQYF. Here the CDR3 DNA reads TGTGCCAGCAGTTACGCGCCGGGACAGGGGTACGAGCAGTACTTC.

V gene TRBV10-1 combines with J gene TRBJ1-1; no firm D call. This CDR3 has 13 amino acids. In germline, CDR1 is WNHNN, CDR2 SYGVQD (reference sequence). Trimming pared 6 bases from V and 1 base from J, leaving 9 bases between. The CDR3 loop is CASRENTNTEAFF. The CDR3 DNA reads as TGCGCCAGCAGAGAAAACACGAACACTGAAGCTTTCTTT.

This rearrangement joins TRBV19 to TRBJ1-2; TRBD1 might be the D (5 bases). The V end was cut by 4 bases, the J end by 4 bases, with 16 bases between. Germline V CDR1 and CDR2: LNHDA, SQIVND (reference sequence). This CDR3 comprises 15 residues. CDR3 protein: CASSTQNGGGYGYTF. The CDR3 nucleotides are TGTGCCAGTAGTACCCAAAACGGGGGGGGCTATGGCTACACCTTC.

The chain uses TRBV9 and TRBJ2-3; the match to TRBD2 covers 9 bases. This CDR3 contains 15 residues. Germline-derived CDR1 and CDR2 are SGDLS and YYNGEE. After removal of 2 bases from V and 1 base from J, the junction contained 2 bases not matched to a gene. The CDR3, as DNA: TGTGCCAGCAGCGTCAGACTAGCGGGCACAGATACGCAGTATTTT. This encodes CASSVRLAGTDTQYF.

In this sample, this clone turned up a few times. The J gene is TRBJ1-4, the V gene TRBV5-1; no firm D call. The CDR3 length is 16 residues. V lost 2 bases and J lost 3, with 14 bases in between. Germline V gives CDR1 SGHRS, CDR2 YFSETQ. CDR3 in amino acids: CASSLGLGVPNEKLFF. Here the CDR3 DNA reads TGCGCCAGCAGCTTAGGCCTCGGGGTCCCTAATGAAAAACTGTTTTTT. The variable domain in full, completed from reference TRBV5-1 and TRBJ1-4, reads KAGVTQTPRYLIKTRGQQVTLSCSPISGHRSVSWYQQTPGQGLQFLFEYFSETQRNKGNFPGRFSGRQFSNSRSEMNVSTLELGDSALYLCASSLGLGVPNEKLFFGSGTQLSVL.

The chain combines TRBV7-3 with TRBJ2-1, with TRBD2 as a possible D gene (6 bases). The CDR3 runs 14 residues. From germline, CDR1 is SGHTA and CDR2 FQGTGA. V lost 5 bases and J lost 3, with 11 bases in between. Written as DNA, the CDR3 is TGTGCCAGCAGCCGGGACGGGGGCTACAATGAGCAGTTCTTC. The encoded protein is CASSRDGGYNEQFF. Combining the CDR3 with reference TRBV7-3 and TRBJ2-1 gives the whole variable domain GAGVSQTPSNKVTEKGKYVELRCDPISGHTALYWYRQSLGQGPEFLIYFQGTGAADDSGLPNDRFFAVRPEGSVSTLKIQRTERGDSAVYLCASSRDGGYNEQFFGPGTRLTVL.

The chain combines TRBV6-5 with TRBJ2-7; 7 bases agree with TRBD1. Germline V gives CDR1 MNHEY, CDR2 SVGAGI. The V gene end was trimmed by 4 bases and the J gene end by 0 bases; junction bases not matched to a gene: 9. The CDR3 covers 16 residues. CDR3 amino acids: CASSSDRDRNSYEQYF. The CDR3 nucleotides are TGTGCCAGCAGTTCTGACCGGGACAGAAACTCCTACGAGCAGTACTTC.

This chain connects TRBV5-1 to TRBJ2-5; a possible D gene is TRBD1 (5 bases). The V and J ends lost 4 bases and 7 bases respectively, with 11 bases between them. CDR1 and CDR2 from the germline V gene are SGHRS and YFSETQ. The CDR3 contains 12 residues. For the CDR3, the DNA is TGCGCCAGCAGCCTAGGGGATGCGACCCAGTACTTC. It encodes CASSLGDATQYF.

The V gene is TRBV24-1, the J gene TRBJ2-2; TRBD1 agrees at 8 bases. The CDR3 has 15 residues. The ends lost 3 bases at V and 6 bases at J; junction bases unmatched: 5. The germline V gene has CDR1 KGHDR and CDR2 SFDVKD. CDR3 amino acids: CATSDATGVPGELFF. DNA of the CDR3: TGTGCCACCAGTGATGCGACAGGGGTCCCCGGGGAGCTGTTTTTT.

The CDR3 DNA is TGTGCCAGCAGTTACCTCGGACAGGACACAGATACGCAGTATTTT. Translating gives CASSYLGQDTDTQYF. The chain uses TRBV6-6 and TRBJ2-3; TRBD1 matches at 7 bases. V was clipped by 2 bases and J by 2 bases; unmatched bases: 4. Germline V CDR1 and CDR2: MNHNY, SVGAGI (reference sequence). The CDR3 has 15 amino acids.

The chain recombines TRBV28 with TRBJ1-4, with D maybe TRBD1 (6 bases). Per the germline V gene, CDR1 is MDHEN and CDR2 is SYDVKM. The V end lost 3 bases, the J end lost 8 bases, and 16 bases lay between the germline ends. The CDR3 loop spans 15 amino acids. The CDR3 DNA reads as TGTGCCAGCAGTTTTTCCCAGGGGATGGTGGAAAAACTGTTTTTT. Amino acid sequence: CASSFSQGMVEKLFF.

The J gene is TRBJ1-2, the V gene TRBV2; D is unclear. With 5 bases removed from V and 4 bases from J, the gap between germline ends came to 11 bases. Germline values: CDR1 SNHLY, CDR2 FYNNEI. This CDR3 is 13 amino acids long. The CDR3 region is CASSPSVLYGYTF. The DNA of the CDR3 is TGTGCCAGCAGTCCGTCGGTGCTCTATGGCTACACCTTC. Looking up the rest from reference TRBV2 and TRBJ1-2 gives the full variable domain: EPEVTQTPSHQVTQMGQEVILRCVPISNHLYFYWYRQILGQKVEFLVSFYNNEISEKSEIFDDQFSVERPDGSNFTLKIRSTKLEDSAMYFCASSPSVLYGYTFGSGTRLTVV.

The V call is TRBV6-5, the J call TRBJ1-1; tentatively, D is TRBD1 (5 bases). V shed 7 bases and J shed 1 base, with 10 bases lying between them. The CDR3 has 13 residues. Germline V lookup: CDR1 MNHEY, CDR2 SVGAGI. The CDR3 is CASNLQENTEAFF. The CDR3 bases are TGTGCCAGCAACTTACAGGAGAACACTGAAGCTTTCTTT.

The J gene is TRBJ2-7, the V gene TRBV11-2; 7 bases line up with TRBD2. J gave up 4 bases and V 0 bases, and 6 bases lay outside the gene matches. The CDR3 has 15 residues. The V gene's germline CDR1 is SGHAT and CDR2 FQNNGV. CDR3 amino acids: CASSLDRLAAYEQYF. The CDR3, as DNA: TGTGCCAGCAGCTTAGATCGCCTAGCGGCTTACGAGCAGTACTTC. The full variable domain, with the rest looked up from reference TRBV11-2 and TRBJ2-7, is EAGVAQSPRYKIIEKRQSVAFWCNPISGHATLYWYQQILGQGPKLLIQFQNNGVVDDSQLPKDRFSAERLKGVDSTLKIQPAKLEDSAVYLCASSLDRLAAYEQYFGPGTRLTVT.

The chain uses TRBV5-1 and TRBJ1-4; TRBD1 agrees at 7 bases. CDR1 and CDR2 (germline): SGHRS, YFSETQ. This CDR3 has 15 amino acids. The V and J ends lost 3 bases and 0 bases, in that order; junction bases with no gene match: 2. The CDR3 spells CASSSGQATNEKLFF. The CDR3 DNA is TGCGCCAGCAGCTCTGGACAGGCAACTAATGAAAAACTGTTTTTT.

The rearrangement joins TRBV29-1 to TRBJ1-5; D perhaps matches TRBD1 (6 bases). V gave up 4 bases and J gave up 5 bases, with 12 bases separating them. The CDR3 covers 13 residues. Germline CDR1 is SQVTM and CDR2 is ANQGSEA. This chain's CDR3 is CSVVGTQDQPQHF. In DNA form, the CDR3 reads TGCAGCGTTGTGGGGACACAGGATCAGCCCCAGCATTTT.

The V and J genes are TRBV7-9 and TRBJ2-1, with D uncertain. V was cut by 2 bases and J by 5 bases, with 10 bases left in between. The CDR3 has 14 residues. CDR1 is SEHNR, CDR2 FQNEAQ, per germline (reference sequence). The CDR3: CASSLPRSHNEQFF. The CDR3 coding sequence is TGTGCCAGCAGCTTACCACGGAGCCACAATGAGCAGTTCTTC. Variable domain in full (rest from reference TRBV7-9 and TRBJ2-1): DTGVSQNPRHKITKRGQNVTFRCDPISEHNRLYWYRQTLGQGPEFLTYFQNEAQLEKSRLLSDRFSAERPKGSFSTLEIQRTEQGDSAMYLCASSLPRSHNEQFFGPGTRLTVL.

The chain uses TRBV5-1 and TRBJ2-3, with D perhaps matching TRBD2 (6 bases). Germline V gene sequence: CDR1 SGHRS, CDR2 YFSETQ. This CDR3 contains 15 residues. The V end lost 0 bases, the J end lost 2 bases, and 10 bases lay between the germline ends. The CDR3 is CASSLGGTNTDTQYF. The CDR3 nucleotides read TGCGCCAGCAGCTTGGGCGGGACCAACACAGATACGCAGTATTTT.

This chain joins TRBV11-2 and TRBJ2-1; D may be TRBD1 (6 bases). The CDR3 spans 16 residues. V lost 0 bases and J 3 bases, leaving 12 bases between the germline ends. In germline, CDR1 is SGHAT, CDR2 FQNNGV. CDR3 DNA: TGTGCCAGCAGCTTAGACACGGGGACATTCTACAATGAGCAGTTCTTC. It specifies CASSLDTGTFYNEQFF.